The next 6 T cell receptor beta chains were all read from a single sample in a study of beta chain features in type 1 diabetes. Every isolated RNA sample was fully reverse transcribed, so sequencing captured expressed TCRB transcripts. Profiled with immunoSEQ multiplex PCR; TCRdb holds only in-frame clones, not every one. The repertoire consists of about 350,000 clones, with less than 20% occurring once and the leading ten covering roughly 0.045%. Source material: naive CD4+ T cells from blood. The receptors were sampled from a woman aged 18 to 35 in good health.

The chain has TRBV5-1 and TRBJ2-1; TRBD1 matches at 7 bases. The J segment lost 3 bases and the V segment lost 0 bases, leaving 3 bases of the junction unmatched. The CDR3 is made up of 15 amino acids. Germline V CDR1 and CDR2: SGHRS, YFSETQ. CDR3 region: CASSLAAGGYNEQFF. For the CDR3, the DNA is TGCGCCAGCAGCTTGGCCGCAGGGGGCTACAATGAGCAGTTCTTC.

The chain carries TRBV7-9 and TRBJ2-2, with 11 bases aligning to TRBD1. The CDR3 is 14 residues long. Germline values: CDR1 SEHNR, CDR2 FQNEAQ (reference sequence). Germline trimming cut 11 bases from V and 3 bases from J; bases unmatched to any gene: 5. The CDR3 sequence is CAGPGQGDTGELFF. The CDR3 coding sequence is TGTGCCGGTCCGGGACAGGGGGACACCGGGGAGCTGTTTTTT. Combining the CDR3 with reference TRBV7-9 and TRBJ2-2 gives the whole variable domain DTGVSQNPRHKITKRGQNVTFRCDPISEHNRLYWYRQTLGQGPEFLTYFQNEAQLEKSRLLSDRFSAERPKGSFSTLEIQRTEQGDSAMYLCAGPGQGDTGELFFGEGSRLTVL.

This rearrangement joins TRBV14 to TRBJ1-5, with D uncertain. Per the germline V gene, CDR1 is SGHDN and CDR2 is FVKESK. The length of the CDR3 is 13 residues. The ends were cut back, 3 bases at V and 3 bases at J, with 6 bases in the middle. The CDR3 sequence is CASSQGPNQPQHF. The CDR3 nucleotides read TGTGCCAGCAGCCAGGGCCCCAATCAGCCCCAGCATTTT.

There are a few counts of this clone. CDR3 sequence reads: CASSAGQSTDTQYF. CDR3 nucleotides: TGTGCCAGCAGCGCGGGACAGAGCACAGATACGCAGTATTTT. The V call is TRBV9, the J call TRBJ2-3, with TRBD1 matching over 7 bases. Germline lookup yields CDR1 SGDLS and CDR2 YYNGEE. Unmatched junction bases numbered 1, after V lost 3 bases and J lost 0 bases. The CDR3 extends over 14 amino acids.

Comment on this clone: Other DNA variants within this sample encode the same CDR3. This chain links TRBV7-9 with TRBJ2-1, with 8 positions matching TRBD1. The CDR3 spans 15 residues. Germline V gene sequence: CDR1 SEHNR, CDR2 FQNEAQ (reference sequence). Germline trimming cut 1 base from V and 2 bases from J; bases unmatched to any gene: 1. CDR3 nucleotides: TGTGCCAGCAGCTTAGGACAGGGGCCCTACAATGAGCAGTTCTTC. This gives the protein CASSLGQGPYNEQFF.

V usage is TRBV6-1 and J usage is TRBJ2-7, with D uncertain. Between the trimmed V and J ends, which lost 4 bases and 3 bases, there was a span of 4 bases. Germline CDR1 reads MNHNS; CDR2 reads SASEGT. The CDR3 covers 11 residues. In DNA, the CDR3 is TGTGCCAGCAGTGCCTACTACGAGCAGTACTTC. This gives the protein CASSAYYEQYF.